Listed here are 7 T cell receptor beta chains from one sample, sequenced in a study of blood T cells in healthy people across ages. For the second PCR, which ran for about 7 to 11 cycles, a sample-barcoded 5' primer and a J-beta primer mix were used. Using its own MiXCR run on the 5' RACE reads, TCRdb lists one record per CDR3 protein. This table has 750,000 to 850,000 distinct CDR3 sequences, more than 20% appearing once. The sample was also reused in another study, on T cells of mothers and their children.

Sequencing used blood. These receptors came from a boy aged 10-17 years in good health.

This clonotype was seen only a few times. The chain recombines TRBV7-2 with TRBJ2-5; 12 nucleotides match TRBD1. The J call is in doubt because the DNA end fits TRBJ2-1 better. Germline loops: CDR1 SGHTA, CDR2 FQGNSA. CDR3 length: 15 residues. The CDR3 DNA is TGTGCCAGCAGCCGGAGGGGACAGGGGGCGGGAGAGCAGTTCTTC. It encodes CASSRRGQGAGEQFF.

This clonotype was picked up one time. The V gene is TRBV14, the J gene TRBJ2-7, with 8 nucleotides matching TRBD2. Germline CDR1 and CDR2: SGHDN and FVKESK. CDR3 length equals 16 residues. V shed 0 bases, J shed 0 bases, and the junction held 4 bases outside the gene matches. CDR3 residues: CASSQDPGLASYEQYF. CDR3 sequence (DNA): TGTGCCAGCAGCCAAGATCCCGGACTAGCCTCCTACGAGCAGTACTTC.

The rearrangement uses TRBV20-1 and TRBJ2-3; D might be TRBD1 (5 bases). The germline CDR1 and CDR2 sequences are DFQATT and SNEGSKA (reference sequence). The CDR3 extends over 13 amino acids. Trimming pared 1 base from V and 6 bases from J, leaving 11 bases between. In DNA, the CDR3 is TGCAGTGCTAGAGTGGGTGGGGCGGATACGCAGTATTTT. Encoded protein: CSARVGGADTQYF.

This chain joins TRBV12-3 or TRBV12-4 and TRBJ2-3; 15 nucleotides agree with TRBD2. V lost 4 bases to trimming and J lost 0 bases; unmatched junction nucleotides: 8. CDR3 size: 19 residues. The CDR3 region has the DNA TGTGCCAGCAGTTCATGGACTAGCGGGGGGGGATCTAGCACAGATACGCAGTATTTT. Protein product: CASSSWTSGGGSSTDTQYF.

V usage is TRBV4-3 and J usage is TRBJ2-5, with TRBD1 matching 8 bases. The V gene end was trimmed by 3 bases and the J gene end by 1 base; junction bases not matched to a gene: 4. This CDR3 comprises 15 residues. The germline V gene has CDR1 LGHNA and CDR2 YSLEER. CDR3 residues: CASSHGGTGQETQYF. The DNA for the CDR3 is TGCGCCAGCAGCCATGGGGGGACAGGCCAAGAGACCCAGTACTTC.

This clonotype was counted ten times or more. The gene calls are TRBV5-6 and TRBJ1-1, with a possible D match to TRBD1 (6 bases). Trimming pared 6 bases from V and 0 bases from J, leaving 9 bases between. This CDR3 has 13 residues. From germline, CDR1 is SGHDT and CDR2 YYEEEE. The CDR3 nucleotides read TGTGCCAGCATCGGACAGTTGAACACTGAAGCTTTCTTT. This translates into CASIGQLNTEAFF.

The rearrangement links TRBV20-1 to TRBJ2-5; 8 bases agree with TRBD2. TRBJ2-1 explains the end of the DNA better; the J call may be wrong. Germline CDR1 DFQATT, CDR2 SNEGSKA (reference sequence). The CDR3 totals 13 residues. Here the CDR3 reads CSAEAGANNEQFF. CDR3 coding DNA: TGCAGTGCCGAAGCGGGGGCAAACAATGAGCAGTTCTTC.